This T cell receptor beta chain was captured in a study of vaccination and CD4 T cells after COVID-19. Across the whole study: Each enrolled participant received a two-dose regimen of either BNT162b2 or mRNA-1273 vaccine. Stimulation used overlapping spike peptides from SARS-CoV-2, HCoV-NL63, HCoV-OC43 and HCoV-229E.

Germline V gene lookup returns CDR1 SGHNT and CDR2 YYREEE (reference sequence). V was trimmed by 5 bases and J by 2 bases, leaving 18 bases between them. The CDR3 extends over 16 amino acids. Sequenced with the Oncomine TCR Beta short-read assay was DNA taken from cultured CD4+ T cells. Each CDR3 protein gets one entry after TCRdb re-called the PCR reads with MiXCR. The sample carries around 12,000 distinct CDR3 sequences, approximately 57% recorded once. This clonotype showed up just once. The antigen is not known. Study-wide results and limits: SARS-CoV-2-reactive clonotypes showed a nonsignificant median rise from about 20 to 38.

Stated treatment: approximately 11-day PBMC culture with coronavirus spike peptide pools or control peptides (ViraFEST assay). The ViraFEST method relied on peptide pools to expand antigen-specific T cells, followed by TCR sequencing. The TCR comes from a human donor who had recovered from COVID-19. Specimen: CD4+ T cells from blood, cultured in vitro. The chain uses TRBV5-4 and TRBJ2-3; either TRBD1 or TRBD2 may fit D (5 bases each). The CDR3 is CASRARDGIYTDTQYF. The CDR3 coding sequence is TGTGCCAGCAGAGCCCGGGACGGGATCTACACAGATACGCAGTATTTT. The full variable domain, completed using reference TRBV5-4 and TRBJ2-3, is ETGVTQSPTHLIKTRGQQVTLRCSSQSGHNTVSWYQQALGQGPQFIFQYYREEENGRGNFPPRFSGLQFPNYSSELNVNALELDDSALYLCASRARDGIYTDTQYFGPGTRLTVL.